The 19 T cell receptor beta chains below were found in one sample sequenced in a study of T cell repertoires in cytomegalovirus infection. One entry per CDR3 protein results from TCRdb running MiXCR on the reads. The sample has approximately 500,000 distinct CDR3 sequences, 26% seen once. Specimen: PBMCs. These receptors originate from a human donor in good health (CMV status not recorded). Some clones in this sample may be carry-over from other donors' samples.

A few counts support this clonotype. V usage is TRBV7-2 and J usage is TRBJ2-2; D unclear. Germline CDR1 and CDR2: SGHTA and FQGNSA. The CDR3 sequence is 14 residues long. V was shortened by 4 bases and J by 5 bases, with 11 bases between the two germline ends. The CDR3: CASSSILGTGELFF. CDR3 nucleotide sequence: TGTGCCAGCAGCTCTATCTTGGGAACCGGGGAGCTGTTTTTT.

V gene TRBV6-8 combines with J gene TRBJ2-3, with TRBD2 matching over 11 bases. The CDR3 covers 16 residues. V lost 3 bases to trimming and J lost 0 bases; unmatched junction nucleotides: 2. Germline V CDR1 and CDR2: MNHGY, SAAAGT. Here the CDR3 DNA reads TGTGCCAGCAGTTATACTAGCGGGAGAAGCACAGATACGCAGTATTTT. As protein: CASSYTSGRSTDTQYF.

This clonotype was seen repeatedly, ten times or more. The chain carries TRBV7-2 and TRBJ1-1; 10 positions agree with TRBD1. The CDR3 has 17 amino acids. The V segment lost 5 bases and the J segment 3 bases; nucleotides outside the gene matches: 12. Germline values: CDR1 SGHTA, CDR2 FQGNSA. The CDR3 DNA is TGTGCCAGCAGCCCCTGGACAGGGGGAGTGTGGGACACTGAAGCTTTCTTT. This translates into CASSPWTGGVWDTEAFF.

CDR3: CAISEFWAGGPEETQYF. The CDR3 DNA reads TGTGCCATCAGTGAGTTCTGGGCGGGAGGGCCAGAAGAGACCCAGTACTTC. The gene calls are TRBV10-3 and TRBJ2-5, with TRBD2 matching 9 bases. Germline V CDR1 and CDR2: ENHRY, SYGVKD. Unmatched junction bases numbered 9, after V lost 1 base and J lost 3 bases. The CDR3 consists of 17 residues.

The rearrangement uses TRBV20-1 and TRBJ2-3; 8 nucleotides line up with TRBD1. Trimming took 5 bases from V and 2 from J; bases not matched to a gene: 3. Germline V gene lookup returns CDR1 DFQATT and CDR2 SNEGSKA (reference sequence). The CDR3 totals 13 residues. CDR3 loop: CSALDRATDTQYF. CDR3 DNA: TGCAGTGCTTTGGACAGGGCCACAGATACGCAGTATTTT.

The chain recombines TRBV7-3 with TRBJ2-7, with D perhaps TRBD1 or TRBD2 (6 bases each). The germline V and J ends were trimmed by 9 bases and 4 bases, with 16 bases remaining between them. The length of the CDR3 is 13 residues. Germline V gene data show CDR1 as SGHTA and CDR2 as FQGTGA. CDR3 coding DNA: TGTGCCAGTGCCCGGGGGCGGGAATACGAGCAGTACTTC. This encodes CASARGREYEQYF.

Ten or more counts support this clonotype. The gene calls are TRBV7-3 and TRBJ2-4, with 10 nucleotides matching TRBD1. V lost 2 bases, J lost 1 base, and 2 bases stayed unmatched. The CDR3 spans 16 residues. The germline V gene has CDR1 SGHTA and CDR2 FQGTGA. The CDR3: CASSLGTGEAKNIQYF. Written as DNA, the CDR3 is TGTGCCAGCAGCTTAGGGACAGGGGAGGCCAAAAACATTCAGTACTTC.

The gene calls are TRBV5-4 and TRBJ2-3; D not certain. Trimming stripped 5 bases from V and 4 bases from J, with 8 bases between. This CDR3 contains 12 residues. CDR1 SGHNT and CDR2 YYREEE come from the germline V gene (reference sequence). The CDR3 protein is CASSFLPDTQYF. CDR3 in DNA: TGTGCCAGCAGTTTTCTACCAGATACGCAGTATTTT.

This clonotype was picked up many times. The V gene is TRBV7-2, the J gene TRBJ2-3, with 10 bases that match TRBD1. Per germline, CDR1 SGHTA and CDR2 FQGNSA. Trimming removed 5 bases from V and 5 bases from J; junction bases left unmatched: 4. This CDR3 spans 14 amino acids. CDR3 sequence reads: CASSATGGEDTQYF. The CDR3, as DNA: TGTGCCAGCAGCGCGACAGGGGGCGAAGATACGCAGTATTTT. Full variable domain (outside the CDR3, taken from reference TRBV7-2 and TRBJ2-3): GAGVSQSPSNKVTEKGKDVELRCDPISGHTALYWYRQSLGQGLEFLIYFQGNSAPDKSGLPSDRFSAERTGGSVSTLTIQRTQQEDSAVYLCASSATGGEDTQYFGPGTRLTVL.

Many counts were recorded for this clonotype. The chain uses TRBV12-3 or TRBV12-4 and TRBJ1-5, with D maybe TRBD1 (5 bases). The ends were cut back, 8 bases at V and 4 bases at J, with 12 bases in the middle. This CDR3 is 13 amino acids long. CDR3 bases: TGTGCCAGCGGGGGAAGCGGGAATCAGCCCCAGCATTTT. As protein: CASGGSGNQPQHF.

The chain joins TRBV5-4 to TRBJ2-3; 10 bases agree with TRBD1. The CDR3 totals 15 residues. Germline V lookup: CDR1 SGHNT, CDR2 YYREEE (reference sequence). J lost 4 bases, V lost 2 bases, and 4 bases had no gene match. DNA of the CDR3: TGTGCCAGCAGCTTTTTGGGACAGGGGTCAGATACGCAGTATTTT. This translates into CASSFLGQGSDTQYF. The whole variable domain, remainder taken from reference TRBV5-4 and TRBJ2-3, is ETGVTQSPTHLIKTRGQQVTLRCSSQSGHNTVSWYQQALGQGPQFIFQYYREEENGRGNFPPRFSGLQFPNYSSELNVNALELDDSALYLCASSFLGQGSDTQYFGPGTRLTVL.

The chain recombines TRBV6-1 with TRBJ2-4, with 8 bases identical to TRBD1. The CDR3 runs 13 residues. The V gene end was trimmed by 6 bases and the J gene end by 8 bases; junction bases not matched to a gene: 6. CDR1 is MNHNS, CDR2 SASEGT, per germline. In nucleotides, the CDR3 is TGTGCCAGCAGAGCAGGGGGCTTGGACATTCAGTACTTC. Its protein product is CASRAGGLDIQYF.

The table lists this clonotype with a few counts. Its ends do not fully match the called genes, so a read error is possible. This rearrangement joins TRBV11-3 to TRBJ2-1, with D perhaps TRBD2 (6 bases). Germline CDR1 reads SGHNT; CDR2 reads YENEEA. CDR3 length: 15 residues. This CDR3 reads CASTITSRGYNEQFF. The DNA for the CDR3 is TGTGCCAGCACGATTACTAGTCGGGGGTACAACGAGCAGTTCTTC.

The V and J genes are TRBV13 and TRBJ1-1; 7 positions agree with TRBD1. CDR1 and CDR2 from the germline V gene are PRHDT and FYEKMQ (reference sequence). The CDR3 consists of 16 residues. V was clipped by 4 bases and J by 0 bases; unmatched bases: 8. The CDR3 loop is CASSSGQVRVNTEAFF. CDR3 bases: TGTGCCAGCAGCTCTGGACAGGTTCGGGTGAACACTGAAGCTTTCTTT.

This chain uses TRBV10-3 with TRBJ2-3; D may be TRBD2 (5 bases). The CDR3 is made up of 13 amino acids. Deletions cut 7 bases from V and 0 bases from J, with 8 bases between. Germline CDR1 reads ENHRY; CDR2 reads SYGVKD. CDR3 region: CAIMRTSTDTQYF. The CDR3 DNA is TGTGCCATCATGAGGACTAGCACAGATACGCAGTATTTT.

This sequence joins TRBV11-2 and TRBJ2-2; 7 bases line up with TRBD2. From germline, CDR1 is SGHAT and CDR2 FQNNGV. The CDR3 extends over 15 amino acids. The junction had 9 bases not matched to a gene; V was cut back by 5 bases and J by 6 bases. The CDR3 nucleotides read TGTGCCAGCAGCGGGATGCGGGAGAATGCCGGGGAGCTGTTTTTT. It specifies CASSGMRENAGELFF.

CDR3 in DNA: TGTGCCACCAGTGGGGAAGCTGGCAATCAGCCCCAGCATTTT. Translation gives CATSGEAGNQPQHF. The chain uses TRBV24-1 and TRBJ1-5; no clear D. CDR1 KGHDR and CDR2 SFDVKD come from the germline V gene. The CDR3 covers 14 residues. Trimming removed 5 bases from V and 2 bases from J, with 9 bases in between.

This clonotype was counted ten times or more. The chain has TRBV7-2 and TRBJ1-1; D is perhaps TRBD1 (6 bases). V lost 3 bases and J lost 3, with 20 bases in between. Germline loops: CDR1 SGHTA, CDR2 FQGNSA. CDR3 length: 17 residues. CDR3 sequence (DNA): TGTGCCAGCAGCTTCGCAACACCAGGGGCAAGGGACACTGAAGCTTTCTTT. Encoded protein: CASSFATPGARDTEAFF.

This rearrangement joins TRBV24-1 to TRBJ2-5; 8 bases line up with TRBD1. The CDR3 totals 16 residues. The germline V gene encodes CDR1 KGHDR and CDR2 SFDVKD. Unmatched junction bases numbered 9, after V lost 4 bases and J lost 3 bases. CDR3 sequence reads: CATSELTGVGEETQYF. DNA of the CDR3: TGTGCCACCAGTGAGTTGACAGGGGTTGGAGAAGAGACCCAGTACTTC.